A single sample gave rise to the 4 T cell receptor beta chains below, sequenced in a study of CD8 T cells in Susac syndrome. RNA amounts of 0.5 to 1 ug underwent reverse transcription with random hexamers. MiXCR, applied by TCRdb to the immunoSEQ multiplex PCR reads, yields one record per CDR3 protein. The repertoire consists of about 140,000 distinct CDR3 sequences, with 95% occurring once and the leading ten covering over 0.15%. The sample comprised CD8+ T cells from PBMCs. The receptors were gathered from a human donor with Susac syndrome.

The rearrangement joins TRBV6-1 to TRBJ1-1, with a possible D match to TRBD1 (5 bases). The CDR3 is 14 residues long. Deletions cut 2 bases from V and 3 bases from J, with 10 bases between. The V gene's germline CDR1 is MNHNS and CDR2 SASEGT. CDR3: CASSETEGDTEAFF. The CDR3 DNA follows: TGTGCCAGCAGTGAAACGGAAGGGGACACTGAAGCTTTCTTT.

The CDR3 coding sequence is TGTGCCAGCAGCTTCGGACTAGCTTTCGAGCAGTACTTC. Translation: CASSFGLAFEQYF. This chain links TRBV11-2 with TRBJ2-7; 8 bases align to TRBD2. The germline V gene encodes CDR1 SGHAT and CDR2 FQNNGV. This CDR3 has 13 residues. After removal of 3 bases from V and 6 bases from J, the junction contained 4 bases not matched to a gene.

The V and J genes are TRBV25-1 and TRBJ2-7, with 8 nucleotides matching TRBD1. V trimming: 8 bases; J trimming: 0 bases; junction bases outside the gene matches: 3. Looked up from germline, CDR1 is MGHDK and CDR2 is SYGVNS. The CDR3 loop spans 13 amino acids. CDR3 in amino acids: CASQGQDSYEQYF. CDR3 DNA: TGTGCCAGCCAGGGACAGGACTCCTACGAGCAGTACTTC.

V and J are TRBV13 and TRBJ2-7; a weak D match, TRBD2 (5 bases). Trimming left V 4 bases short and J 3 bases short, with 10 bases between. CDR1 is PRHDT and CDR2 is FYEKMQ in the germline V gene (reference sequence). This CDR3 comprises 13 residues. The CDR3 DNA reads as TGTGCCAGCAGCTGGAGTCGGGGCTACGAGCAGTACTTC. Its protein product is CASSWSRGYEQYF.